The 21 T cell receptor beta chains below all came from one sample that was sequenced in a study of post-analysis software for immune sequencing data (dated by TCRdb to between 2014 and 2017). Study-level results and caveats: Significantly higher frequencies in patients than in controls were found for roughly 5 TRBV segments, including TRBV5-6, TRBV5-1 and TRBV20-1.

Receptors were amplified or captured by PCR. The sequencing machine was an Illumina HiSeq 2500. Unique molecular identifiers were incorporated into TCR beta cDNA libraries to reduce PCR and sequencing biases. TCRdb handled the public reads itself, with Q25 trimming in fastp and clone calling in MiXCR, and kept productive beta chains. For every CDR3 protein sequence, its rows merge into one entry that carries the most common genes and DNA. The sample data list around 200,000 distinct CDR3 sequences, and around 29% of these were observed just once. The ten largest make up about 3.7% of the sample. No cognate antigen is known for these TCRs. The sequencing input was blood. The receptor source for this set is a girl aged 2-17 years with multiple sclerosis.

This clonotype was counted ten times or more. This rearrangement joins TRBV11-2 to TRBJ1-2; D not certain. Germline V lookup: CDR1 SGHAT, CDR2 FQNNGV. Trimming pared 1 base from V and 0 bases from J, leaving 6 bases between. The CDR3 loop spans 14 amino acids. The CDR3 protein is CASSLGLANYGYTF. CDR3 coding DNA: TGTGCCAGCAGCTTAGGTCTAGCTAACTATGGCTACACCTTC. Filled out from reference TRBV11-2 and TRBJ1-2, the complete variable domain reads EAGVAQSPRYKIIEKRQSVAFWCNPISGHATLYWYQQILGQGPKLLIQFQNNGVVDDSQLPKDRFSAERLKGVDSTLKIQPAKLEDSAVYLCASSLGLANYGYTFGSGTRLTVV.

CDR3 sequence reads: CSARDRVGGTEAFF. In DNA, the CDR3 is TGCAGTGCTAGAGATCGGGTCGGGGGCACTGAAGCTTTCTTT. The chain carries TRBV20-1 and TRBJ1-1; the D gene is possibly TRBD1 (5 bases). The CDR3 runs 14 residues. Germline V CDR1 and CDR2: DFQATT, SNEGSKA (reference sequence). V was clipped by 0 bases and J by 4 bases, with 12 bases between them.

This CDR3 reads CASSQDRGSGNTIYF. Written as DNA, the CDR3 is TGTGCCAGCAGCCAAGATCGAGGCTCTGGAAACACCATATATTTT. This chain connects TRBV4-2 to TRBJ1-3; D is ambiguous. The CDR3 totals 15 residues. Deletions cut 0 bases from V and 0 bases from J, with 6 bases between. The germline V gene has CDR1 LGHNA and CDR2 YNFKEQ.

V gene TRBV3-1 combines with J gene TRBJ1-1; D is ambiguous. This CDR3 is built from 14 residues. The V and J ends lost 1 base and 3 bases respectively, with 9 bases between them. Germline loops: CDR1 LGHDT, CDR2 YNNKEL (reference sequence). CDR3 DNA: TGTGCCAGCAGCCAAGGGCTGAAGGACACTGAAGCTTTCTTT. It yields the protein CASSQGLKDTEAFF.

A remark on this clonotype: A read error may explain this, as a much larger clone is one base away. This chain links TRBV10-3 with TRBJ2-1; D unclear. This CDR3 has 13 amino acids. V lost 11 bases, J lost 6 bases, and 17 bases lay in between. CDR1 is ENHRY, CDR2 SYGVKD, per germline. DNA of the CDR3: TGTGCCGTCACCGCGGCGGCAGCCAATGAGCAGTTCTTC. This encodes CAVTAAAANEQFF.

This clonotype was counted only a few times. The chain carries TRBV3-1 and TRBJ1-1, with D unresolved. The CDR3 is 16 residues long. V was pared by 0 bases and J by 0 bases, with 11 bases between. Germline V gene lookup returns CDR1 LGHDT and CDR2 YNNKEL (reference sequence). Written as DNA, the CDR3 is TGTGCCAGCAGCCAAGATTATCTCTTCATGAACACTGAAGCTTTCTTT. Translation: CASSQDYLFMNTEAFF.

This clonotype has ten or more counts. The chain joins TRBV7-2 to TRBJ2-7, with TRBD2 matching 7 bases. The CDR3 consists of 16 residues. The germline CDR1 and CDR2 sequences are SGHTA and FQGNSA. J gave up 2 bases and V 2 bases, and 9 bases lay outside the gene matches. Here the CDR3 reads CASSLIGLADAYEQYF. CDR3 bases: TGTGCCAGCAGCTTAATAGGGCTAGCGGACGCCTACGAGCAGTACTTC.

The gene calls are TRBV27 and TRBJ2-3; the D is unclear. The germline gives CDR1 MNHEY, CDR2 SMNVEV (reference sequence). V lost 5 bases and J 4 bases, leaving 7 bases between the germline ends. The CDR3 consists of 12 residues. CDR3 in amino acids: CASSPRPDTQYF. CDR3 nucleotide sequence: TGTGCCAGCAGTCCCCGTCCAGATACGCAGTATTTT.

CDR3 sequence reads: CSASHLGVSTDTQYF. The CDR3 DNA sequence: TGCAGTGCTAGCCACCTTGGGGTCAGCACAGATACGCAGTACTTC. The chain uses TRBV20-1 and TRBJ2-7; D gene uncertain. The germline V gene has CDR1 DFQATT and CDR2 SNEGSKA (reference sequence). V lost 3 bases, J lost 9 bases, and 24 bases lay in between. There are 15 residues in the CDR3.

The J gene is TRBJ1-6, the V gene TRBV5-1; no clear D. This CDR3 has 16 residues. Germline-derived CDR1 and CDR2 are SGHRS and YFSETQ. V lost 2 bases to trimming and J lost 9 bases, with 18 bases between them. In nucleotides, the CDR3 is TGCGCCAGCAGCTTCCTTTGGGGAGAAGGAAGTTCACCCCTCCACTTT. Amino acid sequence: CASSFLWGEGSSPLHF. Drawing the rest from reference TRBV5-1 and TRBJ1-6, the complete variable domain is KAGVTQTPRYLIKTRGQQVTLSCSPISGHRSVSWYQQTPGQGLQFLFEYFSETQRNKGNFPGRFSGRQFSNSRSEMNVSTLELGDSALYLCASSFLWGEGSSPLHFGNGTRLTVT.

This clonotype was detected ten times or more. V is TRBV28 and J is TRBJ2-1; D unclear. The CDR3 contains 14 residues. Trimming stripped 5 bases from V and 4 bases from J, with 12 bases between. The germline V gene has CDR1 MDHEN and CDR2 SYDVKM. CDR3 loop: CASSPLARYNEQFF. In DNA form, the CDR3 reads TGTGCCAGCAGTCCCCTCGCTAGGTACAATGAGCAGTTCTTC.

At least ten counts were recorded for this clonotype. The chain has TRBV6-6 and TRBJ1-2, with 8 bases lining up with TRBD1. Germline CDR1 reads MNHNY; CDR2 reads SVGAGI (reference sequence). J gave up 8 bases and V 2 bases, and 7 bases lay outside the gene matches. This CDR3 region has 14 residues. The CDR3 here is CASSYMDRVEGYTF. DNA of the CDR3: TGTGCCAGCAGTTACATGGACAGGGTTGAAGGCTACACCTTC.

This clonotype was seen ten or more times. This chain connects TRBV12-3 or TRBV12-4 to TRBJ2-1; D is uncertain. This CDR3 has 17 amino acids. V lost 6 bases, J lost 5 bases, and 23 bases lay in between. Here the CDR3 reads CASSPSRAKKKHNEQFF. CDR3 DNA sequence: TGTGCCAGCAGCCCCTCCCGGGCCAAAAAGAAGCACAATGAGCAGTTCTTC.

About this clonotype: A much larger clone differs by one base, so this may be a read error. The V and J genes are TRBV28 and TRBJ1-2; D unresolved. CDR1 MDHEN and CDR2 SYDVKM come from the germline V gene. V was shortened by 5 bases and J by 4 bases, with 8 bases between the two germline ends. The CDR3 is made up of 12 amino acids. The CDR3 spells CASSMLGYGYTF. The CDR3 bases are TGTGCCAGCAGTATGCTCGGCTATGGCTACACCTTC.

Many counts were recorded for this clonotype. The chain uses TRBV6-4 and TRBJ2-3; D unresolved. Germline V lookup: CDR1 MRHNA, CDR2 SNTAGT. V was clipped by 5 bases and J by 2 bases, with 17 bases between them. The CDR3 is 16 residues long. CDR3 DNA sequence: TGTGCCAGCAGTCCCGGGCCTAAGCCGTCCACAGATACGCAGTATTTT. This sequence encodes CASSPGPKPSTDTQYF.

The table lists this clonotype with a count of one. A much larger clonotype is one base distant, so this may be a read error. V gene TRBV6-5 combines with J gene TRBJ2-1; TRBD2 matches 7 bases. The DNA end favors TRBJ2-7, so the J call may be wrong. CDR3 length equals 15 residues. Germline CDR1 and CDR2: MNHEY and SVGAGI. This CDR3 reads CASSYRGVGYNEQYF. CDR3 sequence (DNA): TGTGCCAGCAGTTATCGGGGGGTTGGTTACAATGAGCAGTACTTC.

The chain uses TRBV7-3 and TRBJ1-1; D is ambiguous. The CDR3 loop spans 16 amino acids. Germline CDR1 reads SGHTA; CDR2 reads FQGTGA. Trimming cost V 2 bases and J 1 base, with 14 bases left between them. CDR3 in DNA: TGTGCCAGCAGCTTATGGTCCGGAAGGGCGAACACTGAAGCTTTCTTT. Translated, it gives CASSLWSGRANTEAFF.

CDR3 coding DNA: TGTGCCAGCAGCTTAGCGGGAGTTCTCAATGAGCAGTACTTC. It codes for CASSLAGVLNEQYF. The V call is TRBV11-1, the J call TRBJ2-5, with a weak D call TRBD2 (5 bases). The CDR3 consists of 14 residues. V lost 0 bases and J 11 bases, leaving 16 bases between the germline ends. Per germline, CDR1 SGHAT and CDR2 FQDESV (reference sequence).

In this sample, this clonotype turned up a few times. This chain uses TRBV4-1 with TRBJ2-7, with D uncertain. The CDR3 loop spans 15 amino acids. Trimming removed 1 base from V and 0 bases from J, with 10 bases in between. Germline CDR1 MGHRA, CDR2 YSYEKL. CDR3 protein: CASSQVGKSSYEQYF. The CDR3 DNA is TGCGCCAGCAGCCAAGTCGGAAAGAGCTCCTACGAGCAGTACTTC.

Of note for this clonotype: This may arise from a read error, as a much more abundant clone is one base away. J is TRBJ2-5 and V is TRBV6-1; TRBD1 matches at 7 bases. V was pared by 11 bases and J by 5 bases, with 14 bases of the junction left unmatched. The germline V gene has CDR1 MNHNS and CDR2 SASEGT. The CDR3 has 14 amino acids. In DNA form, the CDR3 reads TGTGCCGGCGGAACAGGGGCCTGGGGGGAGACCCAGTACTTC. It is translated as CAGGTGAWGETQYF.

This clonotype was seen a few times. The chain combines TRBV30 with TRBJ1-4, with D possibly TRBD1 on 6 matching bases. The V gene's germline CDR1 is GTSNPN and CDR2 SVGIG (reference sequence). This CDR3 is built from 15 residues. Deletions cut 2 bases from V and 8 bases from J, with 18 bases between. The chain's CDR3 is CAWSPLGQSGEKLFF. The DNA of the CDR3 is TGTGCCTGGAGTCCACTGGGACAATCAGGGGAAAAACTGTTTTTT.